This TCR beta chain was sequenced in a study of OX40 agonist ivuxolimab in advanced cancers. As for the study in general: Patient treatment consisted of intravenous ivuxolimab administration every 2 weeks at 0.01 to 10 mg/kg.

General observations from the study: On average, CD8+ T cells showed a greater number of expanded clones than CD4+. The work left the antigen specificity of expanded peripheral T cells undetermined.

This clone was detected once. Antigen: not known. Sequencing used immunoSEQ multiplex PCR; TCRdb keeps in-frame clones, though not all of them. The sample lists tens of thousands of clones, around 84% occurring once. Germline V gives CDR1 MNHEY, CDR2 SVGAGI. This CDR3 has 15 residues. Trimming left V 2 bases short and J 5 bases short, with 12 bases between. The rearrangement links TRBV6-5 to TRBJ1-4, with unresolved D. The sequence was collected from an adult with an advanced solid tumor such as melanoma, head and neck, liver or kidney cancer. The sequencing used CD4+ or CD8+ T cells sorted from blood, collected in a trial of the OX40 agonist ivuxolimab. CDR3 DNA sequence: TGTGCCAGCAGTTACGAAGCCCCGGGAAATGAAAAACTGTTTTTT. Protein sequence: CASSYEAPGNEKLFF.